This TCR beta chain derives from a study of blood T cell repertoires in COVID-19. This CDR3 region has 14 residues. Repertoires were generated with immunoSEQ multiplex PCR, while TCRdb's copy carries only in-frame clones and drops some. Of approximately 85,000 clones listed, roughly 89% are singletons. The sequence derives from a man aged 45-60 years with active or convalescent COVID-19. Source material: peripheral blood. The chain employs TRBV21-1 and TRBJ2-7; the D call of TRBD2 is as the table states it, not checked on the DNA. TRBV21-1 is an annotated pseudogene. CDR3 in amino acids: CASSKALGWYEQYF. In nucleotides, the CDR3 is TGTGCCAGCAGCAAAGCTCTCGGGTGGTACGAGCAGTACTTC.